This T cell receptor beta chain stems from a study of T cells expressing NK-cell markers (dated by TCRdb to 2018 to 2021). Regarding the research as a whole: Several donors provided sorted CD3+CD56+NKG2C+, CD3+CD56+NKG2C- and CD3+CD56-NKG2C+ T-cell subsets, whose TCR beta-chain repertoires were profiled. Among the eight sequenced donors, only one was HCMV-seronegative, while the other seven were HCMV-seropositive. Sequencing of the libraries produced 2 x 150 bp reads on Illumina HiSeq 2000/2500, MiSeq or NextSeq. The eight sequenced donors were randomly selected healthy volunteers, three men and five women. Paper-wide results and their limitations: Those dominant clonotypes were again the most abundant among CD3+CD56-NKG2C+ cells in a handful of donors, at about 25-60.1%. For several donors, the dominant CD3+CD56+NKG2C+ clonotypes were among the top 10 CD8+ clonotypes and accounted for about 1.0-7.0% of CD8+ T cells. Whether the expanded NKG2C-expressing T cell clones were specific for HCMV antigens remained unclear.

HCMV serostatus was determined by detecting HCMV-specific IgG in serum with a commercial ELISA kit. Peripheral blood mononuclear cells were isolated from blood by Ficoll density gradient centrifugation. Concerning this clonotype itself: Its antigen has not been determined.

Including cysteine and phenylalanine, the CDR3 has 18 amino acids. Only the protein is available. CDR1 and CDR2 were assigned from the germline V gene (reference sequence) as LGHDT and YNNKEL. Sequenced using an Illumina HiSeq 2000. TCR beta cDNA libraries were prepared using 5'RACE template switching, which introduced a universal primer site and unique molecular identifiers. cDNA synthesis was primed from the TCR beta constant segment, followed by two successive PCR amplification steps. From the authors' description of their analysis: Reads were demultiplexed and grouped by UMI with MIGEC, and clonotypes were assembled and quantified with MiTCR. To exclude erroneous sequences, only TCR cDNA sequences supported by at least two reads were retained. The tcR package was used for downstream repertoire analysis, and clonotypes were matched between fractions using CDR3 nucleotide sequence together with V segment. VDJmatch was used to annotate antigen specificity against VDJdb, with one amino acid substitution in CDR3 permitted. After TCRdb reprocessed the reads, each CDR3 protein sequence was kept as one row, without DNA. TCRdb, not the original authors, processed these V and J calls. This sample's table carries about 400,000 distinct CDR3 sequences. 9.5% to 12% of the sample belongs to the ten largest clones.

This chain is built from TRBV3-1 and TRBJ2-1; absent DNA, TCRdb's TRBD2 call cannot be checked. The receptor comes from a woman between 45 and 60 years old in good health. Donor details come from another sample of the same person, matched by shared clones. Sequenced sample: blood T cells: a sorted CD56 or NKG2C T cell subset, CD4+ or CD8+ T cells, or bulk PBMC T cells (not recorded which). The CDR3 here reads CASSQELVPLRSYNEQFF.